The TCR beta chain described here comes from a study of T cells in Graves' hyperthyroidism and ophthalmopathy. Diagnoses were made from clinical symptoms, serum measures (thyroxine and TRAb), thyroid ultrasound and orbital computed tomography. TCR beta CDR3 regions were amplified from RNA. Initially, a first-round RT-PCR of the TCR CDR3 employed the HTBI primer set. Each CDR3 protein is one row after TCRdb ran MiXCR on the multiplex PCR reads. The sample contains over 700,000 distinct CDR3 sequences, around 40% of which appear only once. The V gene lost 0 bases and the J gene lost 7 bases, with 18 bases spanning the gap. Germline loops: CDR1 KGHDR, CDR2 SFDVKD. The CDR3 runs 16 residues.

The TCR originated in a middle-aged woman with Graves' hyperthyroidism. Sequencing was done on a sample of blood. The chain recombines TRBV24-1 with TRBJ2-7, with D possibly matching TRBD1 (5 bases). The CDR3 DNA is TGTGCCACCAGTGATTTGGGCAGGGCACCGTACAATGAGCAGTACTTC. Its protein product is CATSDLGRAPYNEQYF.